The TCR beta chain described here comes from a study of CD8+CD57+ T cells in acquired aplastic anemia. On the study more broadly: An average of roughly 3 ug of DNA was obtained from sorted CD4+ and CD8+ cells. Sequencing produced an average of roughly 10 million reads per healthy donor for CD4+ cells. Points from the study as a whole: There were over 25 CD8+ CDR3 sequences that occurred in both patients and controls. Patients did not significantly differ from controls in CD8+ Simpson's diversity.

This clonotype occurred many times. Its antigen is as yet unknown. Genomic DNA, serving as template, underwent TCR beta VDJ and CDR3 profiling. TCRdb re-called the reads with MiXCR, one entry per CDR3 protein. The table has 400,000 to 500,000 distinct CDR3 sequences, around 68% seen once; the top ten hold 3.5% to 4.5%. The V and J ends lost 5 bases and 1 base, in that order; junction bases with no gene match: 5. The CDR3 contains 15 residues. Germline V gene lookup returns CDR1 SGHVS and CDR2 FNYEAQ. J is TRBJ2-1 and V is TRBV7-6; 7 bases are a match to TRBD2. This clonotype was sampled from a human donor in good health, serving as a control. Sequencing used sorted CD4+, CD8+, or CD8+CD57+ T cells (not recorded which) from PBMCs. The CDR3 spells CASSPLAKSYNEQFF. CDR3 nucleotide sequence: TGTGCCAGCAGCCCACTAGCGAAGTCCTACAATGAGCAGTTCTTC.